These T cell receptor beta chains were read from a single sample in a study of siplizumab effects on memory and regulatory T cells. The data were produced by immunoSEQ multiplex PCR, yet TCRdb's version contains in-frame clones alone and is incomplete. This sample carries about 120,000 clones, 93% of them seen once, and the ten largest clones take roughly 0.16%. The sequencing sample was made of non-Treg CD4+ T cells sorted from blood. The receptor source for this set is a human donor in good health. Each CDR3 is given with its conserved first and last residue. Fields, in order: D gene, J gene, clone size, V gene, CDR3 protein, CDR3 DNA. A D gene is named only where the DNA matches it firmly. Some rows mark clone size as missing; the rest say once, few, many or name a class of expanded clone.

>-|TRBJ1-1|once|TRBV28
CASSFYQLEAFF
TGTGCCAGCAGTTTCTATCAGTTGGAAGCTTTCTTT
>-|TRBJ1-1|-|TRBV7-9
CASSLTGTYAEAFF
TGTGCCAGCAGCTTAACAGGGACTTATGCTGAAGCTTTCTTT
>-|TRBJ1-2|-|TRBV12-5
CASGGGRGAFNYGYTF
TGTGCTAGTGGGGGAGGTAGAGGGGCGTTTAACTATGGCTACACCTTC
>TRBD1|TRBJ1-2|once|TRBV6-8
CASSYTDRVVVHYGYTF
TGTGCCAGCAGTTACACGGACAGGGTGGTGGTACACTATGGCTACACCTTC
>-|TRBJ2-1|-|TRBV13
CASSWGGQIYNEQFF
TGTGCCAGCAGCTGGGGGGGACAGATCTACAATGAGCAGTTCTTC
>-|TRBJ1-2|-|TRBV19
CASSGTKNSKGYTF
TGTGCCAGTAGTGGGACTAAAAATTCGAAGGGCTACACCTTC
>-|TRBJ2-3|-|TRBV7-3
CASSLGRDTQYF
TGTGCCAGCAGCTTAGGACGGGATACGCAGTATTTT
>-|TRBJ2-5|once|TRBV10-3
CAISEGGGETQYF
TGTGCCATCAGTGAGGGGGGGGGCGAGACCCAGTACTTC
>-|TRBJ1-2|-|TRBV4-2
CASRHRGGRDYGYTF
TGTGCCAGCAGACATCGGGGGGGTAGGGACTATGGCTACACCTTC
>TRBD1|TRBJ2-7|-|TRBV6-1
CASIIPGQGIYEQYF
TGTGCCAGCATTATACCGGGACAGGGAATCTACGAGCAGTACTTC
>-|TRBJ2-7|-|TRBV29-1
CSVEMAAEQYF
TGCAGCGTTGAAATGGCAGCCGAGCAGTACTTC
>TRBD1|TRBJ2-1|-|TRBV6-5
CASRRDRSYNEQFF
TGTGCCAGCAGAAGGGACAGAAGCTACAATGAGCAGTTCTTC
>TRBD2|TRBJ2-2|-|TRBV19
CASRGTSLNTGELFF
TGTGCCAGTAGGGGGACTAGCCTAAACACCGGGGAGCTGTTTTTT
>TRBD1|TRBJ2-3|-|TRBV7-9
CASSSDRNSGTDTQYF
TGTGCCAGCAGCTCGGACAGGAATAGTGGCACAGATACGCAGTATTTT
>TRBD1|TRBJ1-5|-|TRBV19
CASSTTGGNQPQHF
TGTGCCAGTAGCACCACAGGGGGCAATCAGCCCCAGCATTTT
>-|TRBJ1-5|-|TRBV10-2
CASSDLRGPSNQPQHF
TGCGCCAGCAGTGACCTCAGGGGACCTAGCAATCAGCCCCAGCATTTT
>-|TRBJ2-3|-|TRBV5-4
CASSSGPDTQYF
TGTGCCAGCAGCTCAGGCCCAGATACGCAGTATTTT
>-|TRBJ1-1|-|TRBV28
CASSPLSRGHTEAFF
TGTGCCAGCAGCCCCCTAAGTCGGGGTCACACTGAAGCTTTCTTT
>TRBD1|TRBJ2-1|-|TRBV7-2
CASSLGSRGRVNEQFF
TGTGCCAGCAGCTTAGGGAGCAGGGGGCGCGTCAATGAGCAGTTCTTC
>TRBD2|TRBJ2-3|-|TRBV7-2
CASSLSTAGGQYTQYF
TGTGCCAGCAGCTTATCAACAGCGGGAGGACAATATACGCAGTATTTT
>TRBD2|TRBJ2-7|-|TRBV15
CATSMSRGGSYEQYF
TGTGCCACCAGCATGTCGCGGGGGGGCTCCTACGAGCAGTACTTC
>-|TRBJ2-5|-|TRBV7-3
CASSFGMKETQYF
TGTGCCAGCAGCTTTGGGATGAAAGAGACCCAGTACTTC
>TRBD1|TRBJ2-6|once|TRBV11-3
CASSRGQGSSGANVLTF
TGTGCCAGCAGCCGGGGACAGGGGAGCTCTGGGGCCAACGTCCTGACTTTC
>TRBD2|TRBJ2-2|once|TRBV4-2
CASSQVSSGGNTGELFF
TGTGCCAGCAGCCAAGTATCCAGCGGGGGCAACACCGGGGAGCTGTTTTTT